Sequencing of this T cell receptor (beta chain) was carried out in a study of shared clonotypes between healthy human individuals. For this clone: Its antigen is undetermined.

Several immunoSEQ plates received, in even portions, the genomic DNA of each subset. Only in-frame clones appear in the TCRdb table, and some are missing; sequencing was by immunoSEQ multiplex PCR. The profile shows millions of clones, over 85% of them singletons. Study-level findings and limits: Incompleteness in sorted-subset sequencing, despite large depth, was shown by rarefaction. Among non-shared clonotypes, generation probabilities were lower than among those shared by all four donors.

Between the trimmed V and J ends, which lost 1 base and 4 bases, there was a span of 10 bases. CDR3 length: 14 residues. Germline V CDR1 and CDR2: LNHNV, YYDKDF (reference sequence). CD4+ cells were split into CD45RA+ naive and CD45RA-negative memory subsets. Input material: naive CD4+ T cells sorted from blood. The subset is: CD45RA+ positively selected. V gene TRBV15 combines with J gene TRBJ1-1; unclear D gene. The sequence came from a man aged 18 to 35 in good health. The DNA of the CDR3 is TGTGCCACCAGCAGAGGTCAGTCGGCCACTGAAGCTTTCTTT. Its translation is CATSRGQSATEAFF.